The sequence of this T cell receptor (beta chain) was determined in a study of neoadjuvant nivolumab and ipilimumab in lung cancer. This clone occurred a few times. Its specificity is not known. Study outcomes and limitations: Only two of four nivolumab-treated tumors gained richness and clonality by surgery.

TCRdb keeps only in-frame clones here, not all; method: immunoSEQ multiplex PCR. The table includes about 18,000 clones, approximately 73% detected once. The source material was tumor tissue, sampled after neoadjuvant nivolumab, alone or with ipilimumab, at or shortly before surgery. The clonotype was recovered from an adult with non-small cell lung cancer.

The DNA for the CDR3 is TGTGCCAGCAGCTTTTTGGGGAGGACAGATACGCAGTATTTT. It specifies CASSFLGRTDTQYF. This sequence joins TRBV11-2 and TRBJ2-3, with D tentatively TRBD2 (6 bases). The CDR3 runs 14 residues. Germline V gives CDR1 SGHAT, CDR2 FQNNGV. Trimming took off 3 bases at V and 3 bases at J, with 10 bases between the two ends.